These 2 T cell receptor beta chains came from one sample sequenced in a study of PD-L1 blockade in urothelial cancer. Profiling relied on immunoSEQ multiplex PCR, and the TCRdb table lists in-frame clones only, not all of them. The sample yields about 82,000 clones, 85% to 95% seen once. Sequenced here: PBMCs, sampled around atezolizumab (anti-PD-L1) treatment. All receptors come from a man aged 60 to 69 with urothelial cancer.

This clone is labeled medium-sized. J is TRBJ2-7 and V is TRBV4-1; TRBD2 aligns across 7 bases. The CDR3 extends over 16 amino acids. In germline, CDR1 is MGHRA, CDR2 YSYEKL. V lost 1 base and J lost 3; bases outside the gene matches: 9. In DNA form, the CDR3 reads TGCGCCAGCAGCCAAGTTCTAGTCGGACTAGACTACGAGCAGTACTTC. Its protein is CASSQVLVGLDYEQYF.

The chain is built from TRBV5-4 and TRBJ2-7; possibly TRBD2 for D (6 bases). The V and J ends lost 0 bases and 3 bases respectively, with 16 bases between them. The CDR3 runs 16 residues. Germline assignment: CDR1 SGHNT and CDR2 YYREEE (reference sequence). CDR3 sequence reads: CASSLAGGSEYYEQYF. The DNA for the CDR3 is TGTGCCAGCAGCTTGGCCGGAGGGTCGGAATACTACGAGCAGTACTTC.